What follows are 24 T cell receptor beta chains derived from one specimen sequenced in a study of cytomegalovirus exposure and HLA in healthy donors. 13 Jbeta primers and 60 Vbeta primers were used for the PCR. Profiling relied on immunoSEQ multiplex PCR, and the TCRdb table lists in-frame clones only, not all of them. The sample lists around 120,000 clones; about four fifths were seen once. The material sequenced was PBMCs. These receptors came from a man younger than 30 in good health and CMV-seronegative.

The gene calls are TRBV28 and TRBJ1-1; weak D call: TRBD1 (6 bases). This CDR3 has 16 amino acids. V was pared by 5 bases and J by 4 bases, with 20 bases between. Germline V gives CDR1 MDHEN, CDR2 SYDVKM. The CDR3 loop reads CASSLGQRVLGTEAFF. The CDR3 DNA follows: TGTGCCAGCAGTCTCGGACAGCGCGTTTTGGGCACTGAAGCTTTCTTT.

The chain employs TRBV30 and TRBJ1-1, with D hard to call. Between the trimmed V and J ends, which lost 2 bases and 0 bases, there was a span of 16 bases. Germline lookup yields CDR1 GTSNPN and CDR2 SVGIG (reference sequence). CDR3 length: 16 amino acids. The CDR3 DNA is TGTGCCTGGAGTCCTGGGCAGACCGTGATGAACACTGAAGCTTTCTTT. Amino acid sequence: CAWSPGQTVMNTEAFF.

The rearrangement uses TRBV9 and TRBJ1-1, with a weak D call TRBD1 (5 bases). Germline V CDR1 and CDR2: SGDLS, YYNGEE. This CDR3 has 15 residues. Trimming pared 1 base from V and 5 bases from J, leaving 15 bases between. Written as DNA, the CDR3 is TGTGCCAGCAGCGTATCCGGGGGTTGGAAGACTGAAGCTTTCTTT. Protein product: CASSVSGGWKTEAFF.

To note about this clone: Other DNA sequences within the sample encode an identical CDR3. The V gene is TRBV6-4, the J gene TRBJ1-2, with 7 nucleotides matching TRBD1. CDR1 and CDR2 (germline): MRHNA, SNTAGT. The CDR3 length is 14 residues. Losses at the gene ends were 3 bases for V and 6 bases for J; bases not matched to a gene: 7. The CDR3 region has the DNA TGTGCCAGCAGTGAAGTCGCAGGGGGAAATGGCTACACCTTC. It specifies CASSEVAGGNGYTF.

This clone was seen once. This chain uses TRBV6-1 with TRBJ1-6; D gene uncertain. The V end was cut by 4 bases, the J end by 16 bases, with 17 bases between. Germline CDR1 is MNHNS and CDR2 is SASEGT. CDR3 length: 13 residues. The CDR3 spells CASSGEVLGLLHF. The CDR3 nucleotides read TGTGCCAGCAGTGGTGAGGTTTTGGGTCTACTCCACTTT.

CDR3 sequence reads: CATGREALSNQPQHF. The CDR3 region has the DNA TGTGCCACTGGGCGGGAGGCCCTTTCCAATCAGCCCCAGCATTTT. The rearrangement links TRBV19 to TRBJ1-5; D gene ambiguous. With 10 bases removed from V and 3 bases from J, the gap between germline ends came to 19 bases. The CDR3 spans 15 residues. The germline V gene encodes CDR1 LNHDA and CDR2 SQIVND (reference sequence).

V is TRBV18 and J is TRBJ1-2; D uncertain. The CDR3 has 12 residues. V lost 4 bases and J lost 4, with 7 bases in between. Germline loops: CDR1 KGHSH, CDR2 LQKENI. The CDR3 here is CASSRETYGYTF. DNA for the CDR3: TGTGCCAGCTCACGGGAGACCTATGGCTACACCTTC.

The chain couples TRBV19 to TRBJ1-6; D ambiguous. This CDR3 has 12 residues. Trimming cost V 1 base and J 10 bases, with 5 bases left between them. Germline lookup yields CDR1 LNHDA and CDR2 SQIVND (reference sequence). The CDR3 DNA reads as TGTGCCAGTAGTATAGCTGGCTCACCCCTCCACTTT. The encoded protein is CASSIAGSPLHF.

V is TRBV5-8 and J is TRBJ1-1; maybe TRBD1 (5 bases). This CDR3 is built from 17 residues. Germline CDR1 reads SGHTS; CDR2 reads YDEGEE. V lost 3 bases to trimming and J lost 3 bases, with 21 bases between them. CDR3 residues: CASSYGHPQAVDTEAFF. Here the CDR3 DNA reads TGTGCCAGCAGCTATGGACACCCCCAGGCGGTTGACACTGAAGCTTTCTTT.

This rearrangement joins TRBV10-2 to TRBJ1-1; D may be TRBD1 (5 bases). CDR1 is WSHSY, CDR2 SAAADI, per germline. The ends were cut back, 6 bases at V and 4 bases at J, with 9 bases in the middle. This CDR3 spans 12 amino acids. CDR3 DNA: TGCGCCAGCAGGGGCGGGGGCACTGAAGCTTTCTTT. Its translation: CASRGGGTEAFF.

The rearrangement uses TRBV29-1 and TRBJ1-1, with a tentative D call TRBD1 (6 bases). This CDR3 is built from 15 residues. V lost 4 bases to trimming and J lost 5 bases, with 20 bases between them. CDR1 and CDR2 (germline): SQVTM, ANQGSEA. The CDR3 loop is CSVVGQTTDMTEAFF. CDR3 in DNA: TGCAGCGTTGTAGGACAGACGACTGATATGACTGAAGCTTTCTTT.

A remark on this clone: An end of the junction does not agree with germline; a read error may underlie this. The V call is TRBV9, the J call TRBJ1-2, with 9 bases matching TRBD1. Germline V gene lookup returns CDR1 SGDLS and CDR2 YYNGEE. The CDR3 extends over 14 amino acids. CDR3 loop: CASSPWDRERLVNF. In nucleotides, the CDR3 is TGTGCCAGCAGCCCATGGGACAGGGAGAGATTGGTCAACTTC.

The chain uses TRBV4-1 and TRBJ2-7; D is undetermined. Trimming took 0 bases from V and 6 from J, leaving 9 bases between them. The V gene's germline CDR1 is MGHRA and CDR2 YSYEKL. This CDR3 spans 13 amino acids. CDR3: CASSQDQAREQYF. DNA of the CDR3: TGCGCCAGCAGCCAAGACCAGGCTCGCGAGCAGTACTTC.

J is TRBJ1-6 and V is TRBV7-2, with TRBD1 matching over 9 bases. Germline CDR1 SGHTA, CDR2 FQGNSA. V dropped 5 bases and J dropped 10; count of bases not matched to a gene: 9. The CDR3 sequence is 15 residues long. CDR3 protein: CASSPTGGGGSPLHF. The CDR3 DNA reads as TGTGCCAGCAGCCCAACAGGGGGCGGGGGATCACCCCTCCACTTT.

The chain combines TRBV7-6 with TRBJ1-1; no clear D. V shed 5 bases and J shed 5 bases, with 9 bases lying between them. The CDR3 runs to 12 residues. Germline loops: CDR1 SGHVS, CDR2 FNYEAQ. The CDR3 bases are TGTGCCAGCAGCCCTCTCAGGACTGAAGCTTTCTTT. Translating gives CASSPLRTEAFF.

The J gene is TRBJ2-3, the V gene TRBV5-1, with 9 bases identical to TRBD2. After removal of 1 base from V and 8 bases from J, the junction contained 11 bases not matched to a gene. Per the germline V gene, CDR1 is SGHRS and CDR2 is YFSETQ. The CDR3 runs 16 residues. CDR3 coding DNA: TGCGCCAGCAGCTTGTCCGGCGGGGGGGCCCCTTCTACGCAGTATTTT. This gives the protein CASSLSGGGAPSTQYF.

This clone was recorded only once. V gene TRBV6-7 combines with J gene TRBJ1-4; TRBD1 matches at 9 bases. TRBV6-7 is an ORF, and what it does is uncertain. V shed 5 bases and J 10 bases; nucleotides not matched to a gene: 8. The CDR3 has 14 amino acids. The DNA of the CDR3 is TGTGCCAGCAGTGATACAGGGGGCCGGGGAAAACTGTTTTTT. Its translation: CASSDTGGRGKLFF.

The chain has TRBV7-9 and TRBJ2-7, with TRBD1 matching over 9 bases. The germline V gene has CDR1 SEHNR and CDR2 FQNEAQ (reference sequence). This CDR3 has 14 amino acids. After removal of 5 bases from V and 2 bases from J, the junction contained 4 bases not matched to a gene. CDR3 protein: CASSPRDRAYEQYF. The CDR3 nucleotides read TGTGCCAGCAGCCCCCGGGACAGGGCCTACGAGCAGTACTTC.

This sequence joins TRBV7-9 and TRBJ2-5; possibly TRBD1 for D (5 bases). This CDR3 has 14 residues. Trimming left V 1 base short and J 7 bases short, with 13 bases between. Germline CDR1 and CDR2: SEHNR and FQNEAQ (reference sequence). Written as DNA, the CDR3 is TGTGCCAGCAGCTTAGTAACCAAAACAGGGACCCAGTACTTC. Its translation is CASSLVTKTGTQYF.

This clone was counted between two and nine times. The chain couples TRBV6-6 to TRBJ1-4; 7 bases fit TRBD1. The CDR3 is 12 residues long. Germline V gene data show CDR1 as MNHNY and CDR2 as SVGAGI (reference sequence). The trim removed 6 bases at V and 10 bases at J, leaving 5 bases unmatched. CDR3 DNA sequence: TGTGCCAGCAGAAATCAGGGGGGAAAACTGTTTTTT. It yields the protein CASRNQGGKLFF.

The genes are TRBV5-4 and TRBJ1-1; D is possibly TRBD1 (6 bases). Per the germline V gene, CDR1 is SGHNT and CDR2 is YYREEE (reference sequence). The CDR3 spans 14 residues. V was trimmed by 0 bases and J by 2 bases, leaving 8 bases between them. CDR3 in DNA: TGTGCCAGCAGCTTGGTACAGGGAAACACTGAAGCTTTCTTT. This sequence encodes CASSLVQGNTEAFF.

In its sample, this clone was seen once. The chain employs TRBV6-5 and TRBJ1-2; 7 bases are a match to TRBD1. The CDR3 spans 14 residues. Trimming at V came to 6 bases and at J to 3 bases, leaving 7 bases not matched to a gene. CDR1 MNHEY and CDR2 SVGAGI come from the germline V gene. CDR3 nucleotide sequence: TGTGCCAGCAGAAACCGACAGGGACACTATGGCTACACCTTC. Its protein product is CASRNRQGHYGYTF.

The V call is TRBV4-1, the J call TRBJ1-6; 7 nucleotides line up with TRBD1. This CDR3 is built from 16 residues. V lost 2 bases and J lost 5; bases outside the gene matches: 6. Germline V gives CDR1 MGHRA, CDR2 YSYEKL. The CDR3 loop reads CASSQTRDSNNSPLHF. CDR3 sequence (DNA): TGCGCCAGCAGCCAAACCCGGGACAGTAATAATTCACCCCTCCACTTT.

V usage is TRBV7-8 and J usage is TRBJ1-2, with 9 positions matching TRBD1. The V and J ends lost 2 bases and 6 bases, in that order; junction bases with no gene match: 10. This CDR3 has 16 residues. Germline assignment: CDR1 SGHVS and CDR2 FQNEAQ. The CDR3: CASSLKGQGGDNGYTF. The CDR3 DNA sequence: TGTGCCAGCAGCTTAAAGGGACAGGGTGGGGACAATGGCTACACCTTC.